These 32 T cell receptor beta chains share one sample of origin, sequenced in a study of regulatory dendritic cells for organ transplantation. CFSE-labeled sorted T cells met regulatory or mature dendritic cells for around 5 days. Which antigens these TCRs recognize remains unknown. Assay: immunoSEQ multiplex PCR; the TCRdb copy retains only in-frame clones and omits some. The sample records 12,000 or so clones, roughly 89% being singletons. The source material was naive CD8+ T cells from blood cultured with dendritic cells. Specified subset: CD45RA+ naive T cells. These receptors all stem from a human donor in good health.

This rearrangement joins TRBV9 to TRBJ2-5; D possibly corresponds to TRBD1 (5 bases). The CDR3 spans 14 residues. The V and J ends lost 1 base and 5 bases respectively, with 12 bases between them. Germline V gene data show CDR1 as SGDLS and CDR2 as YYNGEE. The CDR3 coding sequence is TGTGCCAGCAGCGTATCTGGGGCTAGGGAGACCCAGTACTTC. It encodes CASSVSGARETQYF.

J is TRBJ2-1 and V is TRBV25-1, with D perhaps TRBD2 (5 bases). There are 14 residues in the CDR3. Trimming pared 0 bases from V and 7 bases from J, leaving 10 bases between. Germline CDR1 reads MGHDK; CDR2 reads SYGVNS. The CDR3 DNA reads TGTGCCAGCAGTGAATACGGTACGGGGAATGAGCAGTTCTTC. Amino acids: CASSEYGTGNEQFF.

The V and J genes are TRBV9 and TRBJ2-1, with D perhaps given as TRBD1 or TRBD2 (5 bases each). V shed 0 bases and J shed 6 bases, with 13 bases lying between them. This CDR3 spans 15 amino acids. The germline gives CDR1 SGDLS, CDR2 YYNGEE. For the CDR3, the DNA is TGTGCCAGCAGCGTAGACGGGGCCCCAGGCAATGAGCAGTTCTTC. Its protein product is CASSVDGAPGNEQFF.

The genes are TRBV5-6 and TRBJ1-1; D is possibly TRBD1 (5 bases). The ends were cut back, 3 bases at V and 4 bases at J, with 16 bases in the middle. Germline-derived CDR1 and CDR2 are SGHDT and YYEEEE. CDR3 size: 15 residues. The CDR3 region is CASSSGRYGGTEAFF. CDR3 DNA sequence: TGTGCCAGCAGCTCAGGGCGGTATGGGGGCACTGAAGCTTTCTTT.

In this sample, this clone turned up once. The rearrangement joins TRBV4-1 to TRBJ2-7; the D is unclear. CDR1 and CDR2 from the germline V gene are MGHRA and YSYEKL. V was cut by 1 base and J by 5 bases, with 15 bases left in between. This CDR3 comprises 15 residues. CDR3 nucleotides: TGCGCCAGCAGCCAAGCAAGAGGAAGTTCTGACGAGCAGTACTTC. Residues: CASSQARGSSDEQYF.

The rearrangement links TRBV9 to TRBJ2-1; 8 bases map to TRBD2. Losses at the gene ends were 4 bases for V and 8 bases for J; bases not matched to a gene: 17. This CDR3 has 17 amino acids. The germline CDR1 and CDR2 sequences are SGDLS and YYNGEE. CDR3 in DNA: TGTGCCAGCAGCCCCGGGGGGGACTCGCCCCAGGGGCATGAGCAGTTCTTC. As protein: CASSPGGDSPQGHEQFF.

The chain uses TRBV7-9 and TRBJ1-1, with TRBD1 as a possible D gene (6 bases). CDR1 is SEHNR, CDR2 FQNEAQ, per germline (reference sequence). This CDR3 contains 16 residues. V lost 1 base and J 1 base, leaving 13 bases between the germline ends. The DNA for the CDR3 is TGTGCCAGCAGCTTAGAGGGCGGGGGCAGGAACACTGAAGCTTTCTTT. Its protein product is CASSLEGGGRNTEAFF.

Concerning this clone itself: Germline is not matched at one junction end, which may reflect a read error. CDR3 sequence: CASSQTSGQETQYF. For the CDR3, the DNA is TGTGCTAGCAGCCAAACAAGCGGACAAGAGACCCAGTACTTC. The chain links TRBV7-7 to TRBJ2-5; D is possibly TRBD2 (5 bases). Germline V gene sequence: CDR1 SSHAT, CDR2 FNYEAQ (reference sequence). This CDR3 has 14 residues.

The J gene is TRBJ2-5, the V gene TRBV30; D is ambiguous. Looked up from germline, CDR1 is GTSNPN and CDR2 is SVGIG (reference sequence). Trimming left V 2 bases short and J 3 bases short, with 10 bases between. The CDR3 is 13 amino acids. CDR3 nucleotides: TGTGCCTGGAGTCTAGGGTATAAAGAGACCCAGTACTTC. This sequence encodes CAWSLGYKETQYF.

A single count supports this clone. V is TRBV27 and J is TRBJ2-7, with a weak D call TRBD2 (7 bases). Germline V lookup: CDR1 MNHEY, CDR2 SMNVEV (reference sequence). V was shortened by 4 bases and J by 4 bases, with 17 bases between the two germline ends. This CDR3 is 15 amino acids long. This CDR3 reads CASSYFPGGLYEQYF. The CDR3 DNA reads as TGTGCCAGCAGTTATTTCCCGGGGGGCTTGTACGAGCAGTACTTC.

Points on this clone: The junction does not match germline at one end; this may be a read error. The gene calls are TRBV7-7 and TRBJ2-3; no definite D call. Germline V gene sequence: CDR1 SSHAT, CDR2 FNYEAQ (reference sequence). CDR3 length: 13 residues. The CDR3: CASSLALLDTQYF. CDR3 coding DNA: TGTGCTAGCAGCTTAGCCCTCTTAGATACGCAGTATTTT.

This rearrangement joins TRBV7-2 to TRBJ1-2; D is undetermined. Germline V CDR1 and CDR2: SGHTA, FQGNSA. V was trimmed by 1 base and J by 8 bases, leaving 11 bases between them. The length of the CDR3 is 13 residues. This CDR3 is CASSLEGSTGYTF. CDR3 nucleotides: TGTGCCAGCAGCTTAGAGGGCAGCACGGGCTACACCTTC.

CDR3 nucleotide sequence: TGTGCCAGCAGTCCGGGGTCCGTCGACGAGCAGTACTTC. Residues: CASSPGSVDEQYF. The chain uses TRBV13 and TRBJ2-7, with D perhaps TRBD2 (5 bases). This CDR3 contains 13 residues. From germline, CDR1 is PRHDT and CDR2 FYEKMQ (reference sequence). Trimming took off 6 bases at V and 5 bases at J, with 14 bases between the two ends.

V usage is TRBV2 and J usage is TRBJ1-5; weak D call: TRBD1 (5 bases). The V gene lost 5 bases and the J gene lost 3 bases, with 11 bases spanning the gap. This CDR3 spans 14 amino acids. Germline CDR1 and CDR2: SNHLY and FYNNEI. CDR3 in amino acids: CASSRSGVNQPQHF. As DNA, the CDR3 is TGTGCCAGCAGTCGCTCGGGGGTCAATCAGCCCCAGCATTTT.

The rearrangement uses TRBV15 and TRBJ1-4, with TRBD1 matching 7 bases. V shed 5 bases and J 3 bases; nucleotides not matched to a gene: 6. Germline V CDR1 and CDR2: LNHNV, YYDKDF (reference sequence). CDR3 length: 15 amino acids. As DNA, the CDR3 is TGTGCCACCAGCGACACAGGGGCCTCTAATGAAAAACTGTTTTTT. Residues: CATSDTGASNEKLFF.

The CDR3 coding sequence is TGTGCCAGTAGTATACTAGCGGGAGGGGACACCGGGGAGCTGTTTTTT. It encodes CASSILAGGDTGELFF. The V gene is TRBV19, the J gene TRBJ2-2; TRBD2 aligns across 12 bases. Germline V CDR1 and CDR2: LNHDA, SQIVND (reference sequence). The CDR3 runs to 16 residues. V shed 2 bases, J shed 3 bases, and the junction held 1 base outside the gene matches.

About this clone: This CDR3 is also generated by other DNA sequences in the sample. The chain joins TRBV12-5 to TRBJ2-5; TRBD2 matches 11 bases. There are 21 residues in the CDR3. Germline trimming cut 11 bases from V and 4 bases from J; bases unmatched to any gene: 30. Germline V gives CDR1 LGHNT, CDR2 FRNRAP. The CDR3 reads CAATSPPGTPVFTSGRETQYF. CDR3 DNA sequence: TGTGCTGCTACCAGTCCTCCGGGAACCCCGGTTTTCACTAGCGGGAGAGAGACCCAGTACTTC.

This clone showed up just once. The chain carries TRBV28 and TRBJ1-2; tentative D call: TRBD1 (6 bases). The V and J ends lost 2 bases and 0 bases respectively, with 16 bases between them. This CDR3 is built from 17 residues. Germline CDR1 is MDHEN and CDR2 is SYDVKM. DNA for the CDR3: TGTGCCAGCAGTTTAGGATTGAGACAGGCTTCTAACTATGGCTACACCTTC. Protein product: CASSLGLRQASNYGYTF.

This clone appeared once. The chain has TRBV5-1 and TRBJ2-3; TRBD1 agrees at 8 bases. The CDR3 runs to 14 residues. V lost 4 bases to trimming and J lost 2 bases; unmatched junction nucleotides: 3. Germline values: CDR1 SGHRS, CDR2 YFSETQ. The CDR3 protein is CASSAGQATDTQYF. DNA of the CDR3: TGCGCCAGCAGCGCGGGACAGGCCACAGATACGCAGTATTTT. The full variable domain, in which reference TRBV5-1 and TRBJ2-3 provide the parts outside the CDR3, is KAGVTQTPRYLIKTRGQQVTLSCSPISGHRSVSWYQQTPGQGLQFLFEYFSETQRNKGNFPGRFSGRQFSNSRSEMNVSTLELGDSALYLCASSAGQATDTQYFGPGTRLTVL.

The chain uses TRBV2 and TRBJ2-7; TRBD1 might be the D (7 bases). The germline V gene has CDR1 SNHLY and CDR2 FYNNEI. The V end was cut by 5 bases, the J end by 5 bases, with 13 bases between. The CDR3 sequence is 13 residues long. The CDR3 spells CASSYGGGDEQYF. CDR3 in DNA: TGTGCCAGCAGTTACGGAGGGGGCGACGAGCAGTACTTC.

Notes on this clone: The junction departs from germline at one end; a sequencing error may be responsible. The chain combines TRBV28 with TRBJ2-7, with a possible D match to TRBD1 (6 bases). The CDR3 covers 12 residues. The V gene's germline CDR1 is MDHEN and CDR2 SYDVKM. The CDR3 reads CASSFTGNERYF. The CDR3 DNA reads TGTGCCAGCAGTTTCACAGGGAACGAGCGGTACTTC.

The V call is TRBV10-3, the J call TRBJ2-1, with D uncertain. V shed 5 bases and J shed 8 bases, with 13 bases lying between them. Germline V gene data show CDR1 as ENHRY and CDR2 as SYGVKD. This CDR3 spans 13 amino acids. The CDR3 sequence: CAISLPNYDEQFF. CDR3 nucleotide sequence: TGTGCCATCAGTCTACCGAATTATGATGAGCAGTTCTTC.

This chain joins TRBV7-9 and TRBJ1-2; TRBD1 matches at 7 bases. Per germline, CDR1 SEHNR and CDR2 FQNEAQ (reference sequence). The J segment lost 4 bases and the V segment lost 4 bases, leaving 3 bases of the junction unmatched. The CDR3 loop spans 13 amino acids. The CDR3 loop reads CASSSGTAYGYTF. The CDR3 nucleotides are TGTGCCAGCAGCTCCGGGACAGCCTATGGCTACACCTTC. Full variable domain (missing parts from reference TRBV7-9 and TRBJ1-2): DTGVSQNPRHKITKRGQNVTFRCDPISEHNRLYWYRQTLGQGPEFLTYFQNEAQLEKSRLLSDRFSAERPKGSFSTLEIQRTEQGDSAMYLCASSSGTAYGYTFGSGTRLTVV.

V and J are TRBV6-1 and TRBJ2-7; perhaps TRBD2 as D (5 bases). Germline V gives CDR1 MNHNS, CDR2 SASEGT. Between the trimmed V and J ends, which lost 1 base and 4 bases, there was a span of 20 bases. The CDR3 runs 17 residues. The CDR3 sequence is CASSEEYLLAGLYEQYF. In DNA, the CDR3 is TGTGCCAGCAGTGAAGAGTACCTCCTAGCCGGGTTATACGAGCAGTACTTC.

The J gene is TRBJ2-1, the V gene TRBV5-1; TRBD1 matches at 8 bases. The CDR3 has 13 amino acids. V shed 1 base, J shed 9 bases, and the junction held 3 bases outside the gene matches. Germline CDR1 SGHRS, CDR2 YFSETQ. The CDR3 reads CASSLRQGPEQFF. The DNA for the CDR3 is TGCGCCAGCAGCTTGCGACAGGGGCCTGAGCAGTTCTTC.

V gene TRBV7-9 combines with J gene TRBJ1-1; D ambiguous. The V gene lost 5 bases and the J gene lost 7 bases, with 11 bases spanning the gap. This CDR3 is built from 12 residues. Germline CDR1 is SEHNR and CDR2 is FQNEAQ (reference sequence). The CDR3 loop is CASSPNPIEAFF. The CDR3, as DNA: TGTGCCAGCAGCCCTAACCCTATTGAAGCTTTCTTT.

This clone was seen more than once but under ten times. CDR3 nucleotides: TGTGCCAGCAGCTTCAAACAGGTAAACGAGCAGTACTTC. It codes for CASSFKQVNEQYF. The V and J genes are TRBV7-9 and TRBJ2-7; perhaps TRBD1 as D (5 bases). The CDR3 spans 13 residues. Germline CDR1 reads SEHNR; CDR2 reads FQNEAQ (reference sequence). Trimming cost V 3 bases and J 5 bases, with 11 bases left between them.

The CDR3 is CASRTPGTGTNEQFF. CDR3 bases: TGTGCCAGCAGAACACCCGGGACAGGGACCAATGAGCAGTTCTTC. V and J are TRBV28 and TRBJ2-1; 9 nucleotides line up with TRBD1. After removal of 6 bases from V and 6 bases from J, the junction contained 9 bases not matched to a gene. Germline lookup yields CDR1 MDHEN and CDR2 SYDVKM. The CDR3 is 15 amino acids.

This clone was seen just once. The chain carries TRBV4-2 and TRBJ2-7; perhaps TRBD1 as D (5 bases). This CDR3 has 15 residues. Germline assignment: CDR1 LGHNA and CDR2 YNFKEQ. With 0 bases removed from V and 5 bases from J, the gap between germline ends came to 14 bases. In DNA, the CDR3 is TGTGCCAGCAGCCAAGAGCACAGGTATCGGCACGAGCAGTACTTC. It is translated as CASSQEHRYRHEQYF.

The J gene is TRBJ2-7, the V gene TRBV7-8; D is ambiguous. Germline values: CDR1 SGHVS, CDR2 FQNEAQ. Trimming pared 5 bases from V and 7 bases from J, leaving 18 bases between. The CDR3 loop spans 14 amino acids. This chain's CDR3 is CASSIPPPNGEQYF. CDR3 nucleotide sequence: TGTGCCAGCAGCATACCTCCCCCTAACGGGGAGCAGTACTTC.

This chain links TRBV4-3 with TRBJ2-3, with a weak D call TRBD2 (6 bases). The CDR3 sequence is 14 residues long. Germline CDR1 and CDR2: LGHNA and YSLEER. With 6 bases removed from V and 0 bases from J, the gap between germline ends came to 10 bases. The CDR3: CASSLSGSTDTQYF. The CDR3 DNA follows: TGCGCCAGCAGTTTGAGCGGGAGCACAGATACGCAGTATTTT.

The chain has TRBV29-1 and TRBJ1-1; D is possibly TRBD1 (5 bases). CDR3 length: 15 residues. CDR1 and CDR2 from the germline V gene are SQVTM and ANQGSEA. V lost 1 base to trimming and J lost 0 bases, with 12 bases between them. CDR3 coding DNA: TGCAGCGTTGAAGGTGGGGCTGAGGTGAACACTGAAGCTTTCTTT. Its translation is CSVEGGAEVNTEAFF.